The T cell receptor (beta chain) described here comes from a study of T cell clones after liver transplantation. Trimming took off 5 bases at V and 2 bases at J, with 3 bases between the two ends. Germline V gene data show CDR1 as LNHDA and CDR2 as SQIVND (reference sequence). This CDR3 has 12 residues. Sequencing used immunoSEQ multiplex PCR; TCRdb keeps in-frame clones, though not all of them. The data show about 68,000 clones, nearly 95% seen once. V usage is TRBV19 and J usage is TRBJ2-2; D is uncertain. This sequence was found in a human patient who received a liver transplant. The graft donor may account for some of the T cells. Specimen: CD4+ T cells from blood, collected about 26 months after liver transplant. CDR3 sequence (DNA): TGTGCCAGTAGTCATAACACCGGGGAGCTGTTTTTT. Translated: CASSHNTGELFF.